This TCR beta chain comes out of a study of T-cell reconstitution after alpha-beta-depleted transplantation in children. V gave up 8 bases and J gave up 7 bases; unmatched junction bases: 7. There are 12 residues in the CDR3. Germline V lookup: CDR1 SQVTM, CDR2 ANQGSEA. Unique molecular identifiers were incorporated when the TCRbeta library was constructed. TCRdb re-called the PCR reads with MiXCR, one entry per CDR3 protein. The sample consists of some 500,000 distinct CDR3 sequences, about a sixth of them appearing once. Here the sequenced sample was PBMCs from the stem cell graft donor, taken from the stem cell graft. The J gene is TRBJ2-2, the V gene TRBV29-1; TRBD1 agrees at 7 bases. The TCR was taken from a human donor who donated a stem cell graft to a child with acute lymphoblastic leukemia. The CDR3 DNA sequence: TGCAGCATAGACAGGGCTGACGGGGAGCTGTTTTTT. This sequence encodes CSIDRADGELFF.